Each of the 21 T cell receptor beta chains below was sequenced from the same sample in a study of radiation and T cells in renal cell carcinoma. This sample's time point: baseline pretreatment blood. Stated treatment: 15 Gy SBRT to primary tumor, nephrectomy 4 weeks later. The table came from immunoSEQ multiplex PCR; TCRdb's copy has only in-frame clones and leaves some out. The table lists about 140,000 clones, around four fifths of them singletons, with around 21% in the top ten. The sample in question was blood, obtained from a patient whose treatment included radiotherapy and nephrectomy. The receptors shown here come from a woman aged 50 to 65 with renal cell carcinoma.

The chain carries TRBV28 and TRBJ1-5, with a possible D match to TRBD1 (5 bases). Trimming left V 9 bases short and J 4 bases short, with 16 bases between. The CDR3 runs 14 residues. Germline loops: CDR1 MDHEN, CDR2 SYDVKM. The CDR3 here is CASGWGVENQPQHF. CDR3 DNA: TGTGCCAGTGGATGGGGGGTTGAGAATCAGCCCCAGCATTTT.

J is TRBJ1-4 and V is TRBV21-1. TRBV21-1 constitutes a pseudogene. This CDR3 is built from 12 residues. The CDR3, as DNA: TGTGCCAGCAGCAGAGAAGGGGGGCAGCTGTTTTTT. It yields the protein CASSREGGQLFF.

The chain employs TRBV4-3 and TRBJ2-1; 15 nucleotides agree with TRBD2. This CDR3 is built from 15 residues. V shed 4 bases and J 6 bases; nucleotides not matched to a gene: 1. Per the germline V gene, CDR1 is LGHNA and CDR2 is YSLEER. The CDR3 DNA is TGCGCCAGCAGCCCGGGACTAGCGGGGGGCAATGAGCAGTTCTTC. Amino acids: CASSPGLAGGNEQFF.

The chain combines TRBV4-2 with TRBJ2-1; 7 positions match TRBD2. Per the germline V gene, CDR1 is LGHNA and CDR2 is YNFKEQ. Losses at the gene ends were 2 bases for V and 8 bases for J; bases not matched to a gene: 9. This CDR3 contains 15 residues. The CDR3 DNA follows: TGTGCCAGCAGCCAACCGGGGAGGGGCGGGGATGAGCAGTTCTTC. It translates to CASSQPGRGGDEQFF.

The V gene is TRBV6-5, the J gene TRBJ2-5; 8 positions agree with TRBD2. V dropped 6 bases and J dropped 5; count of bases not matched to a gene: 8. The CDR3 is 14 amino acids. CDR1 and CDR2 (germline): MNHEY, SVGAGI. This chain's CDR3 is CASRVRGGGETQYF. DNA of the CDR3: TGTGCCAGCAGAGTTCGGGGGGGCGGGGAGACCCAGTACTTC.

The V and J genes are TRBV30 and TRBJ1-5; TRBD1 matches 7 bases. The V gene's germline CDR1 is GTSNPN and CDR2 SVGIG (reference sequence). J was trimmed by 4 bases and V by 2 bases; bases with no gene match: 5. The CDR3 has 14 residues. Here the CDR3 DNA reads TGTGCCTGGAGTAGAGGGGGACAGAATCAGCCCCAGCATTTT. This encodes CAWSRGGQNQPQHF.

The CDR3 DNA reads as TGTGCCAGCAGCTTAGCGATCCAAGAGACCCAGTACTTC. It is translated as CASSLAIQETQYF. The chain links TRBV7-2 to TRBJ2-5; D is uncertain. The CDR3 runs 13 residues. Germline V lookup: CDR1 SGHTA, CDR2 FQGNSA. Trimming cost V 0 bases and J 1 base, with 3 bases left between them.

This chain connects TRBV27 to TRBJ2-2; 7 bases line up with TRBD2. The CDR3 length is 15 residues. CDR1 is MNHEY and CDR2 is SMNVEV in the germline V gene (reference sequence). V dropped 4 bases and J dropped 3; count of bases not matched to a gene: 5. CDR3 sequence: CASSSREQHTGELFF. CDR3 DNA: TGTGCCAGCAGTTCGCGGGAGCAGCACACCGGGGAGCTGTTTTTT.

This sequence joins TRBV13 and TRBJ2-3, with 11 nucleotides matching TRBD1. The J segment lost 1 base and the V segment lost 5 bases, leaving 5 bases of the junction unmatched. This CDR3 comprises 16 residues. CDR1 is PRHDT and CDR2 is FYEKMQ in the germline V gene (reference sequence). DNA for the CDR3: TGTGCCAGCAGCACGGGACAGGGGGGCGGCACAGATACGCAGTATTTT. It specifies CASSTGQGGGTDTQYF.

V and J are TRBV9 and TRBJ2-2; tentatively, D is TRBD2 (6 bases). The V end lost 4 bases, the J end lost 1 base, and 14 bases lay between the germline ends. From germline, CDR1 is SGDLS and CDR2 YYNGEE. CDR3 length: 16 amino acids. The CDR3 DNA reads as TGTGCCAGCAGCCATAAAAACGGGGGGAACACCGGGGAGCTGTTTTTT. Translating it yields CASSHKNGGNTGELFF.

The chain links TRBV2 to TRBJ2-5, with 12 bases matching TRBD1. Germline V lookup: CDR1 SNHLY, CDR2 FYNNEI. V shed 5 bases, J shed 5 bases, and the junction held 12 bases outside the gene matches. The CDR3 is 17 amino acids. The CDR3 coding sequence is TGTGCCAGCAGTATGGGGACAGGGGGCTTCATTGGGGAGACCCAGTACTTC. Its protein is CASSMGTGGFIGETQYF. The full variable domain, with the rest looked up from reference TRBV2 and TRBJ2-5, is EPEVTQTPSHQVTQMGQEVILRCVPISNHLYFYWYRQILGQKVEFLVSFYNNEISEKSEIFDDQFSVERPDGSNFTLKIRSTKLEDSAMYFCASSMGTGGFIGETQYFGPGTRLLVL.

Written as DNA, the CDR3 is TGTGCCAGTAGTTTGGGTATTCAAGCTTTCTTT. Translation: CASSLGIQAFF. The rearrangement uses TRBV19 and TRBJ1-1; the D is unclear. V lost 5 bases to trimming and J lost 9 bases, with 10 bases between them. Germline CDR1 reads LNHDA; CDR2 reads SQIVND (reference sequence). The CDR3 runs to 11 residues.

V usage is TRBV2 and J usage is TRBJ2-2; 8 positions match TRBD2. Germline V lookup: CDR1 SNHLY, CDR2 FYNNEI. The CDR3 sequence is 15 residues long. V was pared by 4 bases and J by 6 bases, with 7 bases of the junction left unmatched. The chain's CDR3 is CASSVVAGGAGELFF. CDR3 in DNA: TGTGCCAGCAGTGTGGTGGCGGGGGGAGCCGGGGAGCTGTTTTTT.

The chain recombines TRBV7-6 with TRBJ1-2, with 9 nucleotides matching TRBD1. Germline V gene data show CDR1 as SGHVS and CDR2 as FNYEAQ. The CDR3 extends over 16 amino acids. Unmatched junction bases numbered 6, after V lost 0 bases and J lost 4 bases. The CDR3 DNA reads TGTGCCAGCAGCTTAGCTCCCGGGACAGGGACCTATGGCTACACCTTC. Amino acids: CASSLAPGTGTYGYTF.

The sample holds one count of this clone. The rearrangement uses TRBV4-3 and TRBJ1-1; D is unresolved. CDR1 is LGHNA, CDR2 YSLEER, per germline. The V end lost 0 bases, the J end lost 3 bases, and 5 bases lay between the germline ends. There are 13 residues in the CDR3. The CDR3 nucleotides read TGCGCCAGCAGCCAAGAATTGGACACTGAAGCTTTCTTT. Protein: CASSQELDTEAFF.

The chain uses TRBV19 and TRBJ1-5; TRBD1 agrees at 7 bases. The J segment lost 4 bases and the V segment lost 3 bases, leaving 6 bases of the junction unmatched. The CDR3 loop spans 15 amino acids. Germline V gene data show CDR1 as LNHDA and CDR2 as SQIVND (reference sequence). DNA for the CDR3: TGTGCCAGTAGTATCGGGACAGAAGATAATCAGCCCCAGCATTTT. This gives the protein CASSIGTEDNQPQHF.

The rearrangement links TRBV9 to TRBJ1-1; no definite D call. The CDR3 spans 14 residues. Germline lookup yields CDR1 SGDLS and CDR2 YYNGEE. Trimming left V 0 bases short and J 3 bases short, with 9 bases between. As DNA, the CDR3 is TGTGCCAGCAGCGTAGTAACCCAAGACACTGAAGCTTTCTTT. Residues: CASSVVTQDTEAFF.

The chain uses TRBV6-1 and TRBJ2-2; 11 positions agree with TRBD2. With 4 bases clipped from V and 3 bases from J, the junction kept 1 base outside the gene matches. Germline loops: CDR1 MNHNS, CDR2 SASEGT. This CDR3 contains 15 residues. CDR3 DNA: TGTGCCAGCAGTGTACTAGCGGGAGACACCGGGGAGCTGTTTTTT. It translates to CASSVLAGDTGELFF.

This clone was seen only a few times. V usage is TRBV7-8 and J usage is TRBJ2-2, with no clear D. Looked up from germline, CDR1 is SGHVS and CDR2 is FQNEAQ. CDR3 length: 15 residues. Trimming stripped 3 bases from V and 4 bases from J, with 12 bases between. CDR3 residues: CASSFPNSITGELFF. CDR3 nucleotides: TGTGCCAGCAGCTTCCCAAACAGTATCACCGGGGAGCTGTTTTTT. Combining the CDR3 with reference TRBV7-8 and TRBJ2-2 gives the whole variable domain GAGVSQSPRYKVAKRGQDVALRCDPISGHVSLFWYQQALGQGPEFLTYFQNEAQLDKSGLPSDRFFAERPEGSVSTLKIQRTQQEDSAVYLCASSFPNSITGELFFGEGSRLTVL.

CDR3 coding DNA: TGTGCCAGTACCCCCCGGGGGACTACTTATCAGCCCCAGCATTTT. Residues: CASTPRGTTYQPQHF. V gene TRBV19 combines with J gene TRBJ1-5, with D perhaps TRBD1 (5 bases). Germline V gives CDR1 LNHDA, CDR2 SQIVND (reference sequence). The CDR3 consists of 15 residues. Trimming stripped 7 bases from V and 5 bases from J, with 18 bases between.

The gene calls are TRBV11-3 and TRBJ2-5; 8 positions agree with TRBD2. V shed 4 bases, J shed 5 bases, and the junction held 6 bases outside the gene matches. Per the germline V gene, CDR1 is SGHNT and CDR2 is YENEEA. This CDR3 has 14 amino acids. CDR3 sequence: CASSSGTSVETQYF. CDR3 DNA sequence: TGTGCCAGCAGCTCCGGGACTAGTGTGGAGACCCAGTACTTC.